One and the same sample provided the 24 T cell receptor beta chains below, sequenced in a study of cytomegalovirus exposure and HLA in healthy donors. Amplification used 60 Vbeta primers and 13 Jbeta primers. The method was immunoSEQ multiplex PCR; TCRdb's version includes in-frame clones alone and lacks a portion of them. This sample has about 240,000 clones, with roughly four fifths found just once. Sequencing used PBMCs. The receptor source for this set is a woman aged 55-69 years in good health and CMV-seropositive.

This CDR3 is CSGTSASSYNEQFF. In DNA form, the CDR3 reads TGCAGCGGGACTAGCGCAAGCTCCTACAATGAGCAGTTCTTC. The chain couples TRBV29-1 to TRBJ2-1; 9 bases are shared with TRBD2. Germline trimming cut 7 bases from V and 0 bases from J; bases unmatched to any gene: 4. This CDR3 has 14 residues. CDR1 is SQVTM, CDR2 ANQGSEA, per germline.

The CDR3 coding sequence is TGTGCCAGCAGCGTAGCAGGCAGGGGCTCTGGAAACACCATATATTTT. Protein: CASSVAGRGSGNTIYF. V is TRBV9 and J is TRBJ1-3, with a possible D match to TRBD1 (6 bases). V lost 0 bases, J lost 0 bases, and 10 bases lay in between. Looked up from germline, CDR1 is SGDLS and CDR2 is YYNGEE. The CDR3 covers 16 residues.

This clone was picked up a small number of times. This sequence joins TRBV19 and TRBJ1-4, with D hard to call. This CDR3 comprises 12 residues. V lost 7 bases to trimming and J lost 10 bases, with 13 bases between them. Germline assignment: CDR1 LNHDA and CDR2 SQIVND (reference sequence). CDR3 sequence reads: CASTTSRRKLFF. In nucleotides, the CDR3 is TGTGCCAGTACCACGAGTAGAAGAAAACTGTTTTTT.

V gene TRBV5-4 combines with J gene TRBJ2-1, with D perhaps matching TRBD2 (5 bases). CDR1 is SGHNT and CDR2 is YYREEE in the germline V gene (reference sequence). There are 12 residues in the CDR3. V was shortened by 5 bases and J by 7 bases, with 10 bases between the two germline ends. DNA of the CDR3: TGTGCCAGCAGATCGGACTGGAATGAGCAGTTCTTC. The encoded protein is CASRSDWNEQFF.

The gene calls are TRBV13 and TRBJ2-5; 7 nucleotides match TRBD2. Germline assignment: CDR1 PRHDT and CDR2 FYEKMQ (reference sequence). This CDR3 region has 14 residues. V dropped 8 bases and J dropped 6; count of bases not matched to a gene: 12. CDR3 nucleotide sequence: TGTGCCAGCGGGGGTGCGGGAGCAGGAAAGACCCAGTACTTC. Amino acids: CASGGAGAGKTQYF.

A single count supports this clone. This chain joins TRBV5-1 and TRBJ2-3; 12 bases line up with TRBD2. The CDR3 runs 15 residues. Germline V gene lookup returns CDR1 SGHRS and CDR2 YFSETQ. J gave up 0 bases and V 7 bases, and 3 bases lay outside the gene matches. The CDR3 sequence: CASLGLAGSTDTQYF. CDR3 sequence (DNA): TGCGCCAGCCTAGGACTAGCGGGGAGCACAGATACGCAGTATTTT.

This chain connects TRBV6-5 to TRBJ1-2; maybe TRBD1 (6 bases). CDR3 size: 15 residues. V lost 0 bases and J lost 4, with 12 bases in between. Germline CDR1 is MNHEY and CDR2 is SVGAGI. Here the CDR3 DNA reads TGTGCCAGCAGTTACTCGAGGACAGTCCTCTATGGCTACACCTTC. Its translation: CASSYSRTVLYGYTF.

The chain joins TRBV27 to TRBJ2-4, with TRBD1 as a possible D gene (7 bases). The germline gives CDR1 MNHEY, CDR2 SMNVEV (reference sequence). V was clipped by 6 bases and J by 8 bases, with 17 bases between them. CDR3 length: 14 residues. CDR3 DNA sequence: TGTGCCAGCAGCGACAGGGATGTAGCGGACATTCAGTACTTC. Amino acid sequence: CASSDRDVADIQYF.

This clone came up once. The junction and the germline gene differ at one end; a read error may be behind it. The chain couples TRBV7-9 to TRBJ2-1, with 9 bases lining up with TRBD2. Germline-derived CDR1 and CDR2 are SEHNR and FQNEAQ (reference sequence). The CDR3 is 17 residues long. CDR3 loop: CSSSLALGLAIYNEQFF. CDR3 nucleotides: TGTTCCAGCAGCTTAGCTCTTGGACTAGCGATATACAATGAGCAGTTCTTC.

This clone was counted ten times or more. The chain is built from TRBV5-6 and TRBJ1-4; 7 bases map to TRBD1. This CDR3 has 14 amino acids. The J segment lost 4 bases and the V segment lost 4 bases, leaving 4 bases of the junction unmatched. Germline-derived CDR1 and CDR2 are SGHDT and YYEEEE. This CDR3 is CASSRQGLNEKLFF. The CDR3, as DNA: TGTGCCAGCAGCCGACAGGGTCTTAATGAAAAACTGTTTTTT.

The chain recombines TRBV27 with TRBJ1-2, with a tentative D call TRBD1 (5 bases). CDR3 length: 13 amino acids. Germline CDR1 MNHEY, CDR2 SMNVEV (reference sequence). With 6 bases removed from V and 3 bases from J, the gap between germline ends came to 11 bases. CDR3 sequence: CASSPDSDYGYTF. DNA for the CDR3: TGTGCCAGCAGCCCAGACAGCGACTATGGCTACACCTTC.

The rearrangement uses TRBV7-3 and TRBJ1-1; D possibly corresponds to TRBD1 (5 bases). Germline values: CDR1 SGHTA, CDR2 FQGTGA. The V end was cut by 5 bases, the J end by 4 bases, with 11 bases between. This CDR3 region has 13 residues. The CDR3 sequence: CASSARDFTEAFF. As DNA, the CDR3 is TGTGCCAGCAGCGCCCGGGACTTCACTGAAGCTTTCTTT.

This clone has just a few counts. The rearrangement joins TRBV1 to TRBJ1-1; the table gives TRBD1 as D, unverified against the DNA. TRBV1 is given as a pseudogene. This CDR3 is built from 15 residues. The CDR3 DNA reads as TGCACCAGCAGCCAGGCGACAGGGGGACACACTGAAGCTTTCTTT. Translating it yields CTSSQATGGHTEAFF.

The V and J genes are TRBV2 and TRBJ2-6; D might be TRBD1 (5 bases). Trimming pared 9 bases from V and 0 bases from J, leaving 15 bases between. From germline, CDR1 is SNHLY and CDR2 FYNNEI. The CDR3 sequence is 16 residues long. The CDR3, as DNA: TGTGCCAGTGCCACAGGCGTAACCTCTGGGGCCAACGTCCTGACTTTC. Its protein is CASATGVTSGANVLTF.

This clone was seen only a few times. The chain carries TRBV6-5 and TRBJ2-5; D might be TRBD1 (5 bases). This CDR3 is built from 12 residues. Trimming shortened V by 6 bases and J by 5 bases, and 10 bases separated the two germline ends. The V gene's germline CDR1 is MNHEY and CDR2 SVGAGI. The CDR3 is CASRGLRETQYF. The CDR3, as DNA: TGTGCCAGCAGGGGGCTCCGGGAGACCCAGTACTTC.

The genes are TRBV7-3 and TRBJ2-6, with D unresolved. Trimming took off 8 bases at V and 0 bases at J, with 11 bases between the two ends. This CDR3 comprises 15 residues. Germline CDR1 is SGHTA and CDR2 is FQGTGA. CDR3 residues: CASASGISGANVLTF. The CDR3 DNA is TGTGCCAGCGCATCAGGAATCTCTGGGGCCAACGTCCTGACTTTC.

This clone has just a few counts. J is TRBJ2-5 and V is TRBV11-2; D is possibly TRBD1 (7 bases). This CDR3 has 16 residues. Trimming stripped 0 bases from V and 2 bases from J, with 13 bases between. Germline lookup yields CDR1 SGHAT and CDR2 FQNNGV. CDR3 sequence (DNA): TGTGCCAGCAGCTTAGATCAGGGGGACTTACAAGAGACCCAGTACTTC. The encoded protein is CASSLDQGDLQETQYF.

The rearrangement uses TRBV27 and TRBJ1-1; D call uncertain. The V end was cut by 5 bases, the J end by 1 base, with 11 bases between. Germline values: CDR1 MNHEY, CDR2 SMNVEV (reference sequence). The CDR3 sequence is 14 residues long. CDR3 sequence (DNA): TGTGCCAGCAGTCTGTCCCCAGGGAACACTGAAGCTTTCTTT. This codes for CASSLSPGNTEAFF.

The chain joins TRBV13 to TRBJ2-5; no clear D gene. This CDR3 is 14 amino acids long. With 0 bases removed from V and 5 bases from J, the gap between germline ends came to 10 bases. CDR1 PRHDT and CDR2 FYEKMQ come from the germline V gene (reference sequence). The DNA of the CDR3 is TGTGCCAGCAGCTTAGGGCCGAACGGGGAGACCCAGTACTTC. Translated, it gives CASSLGPNGETQYF.

This chain joins TRBV19 and TRBJ1-3; D is unclear. The CDR3 covers 11 residues. The V end lost 5 bases, the J end lost 8 bases, and 7 bases lay between the germline ends. The germline gives CDR1 LNHDA, CDR2 SQIVND (reference sequence). The CDR3 sequence: CASSLRDTIYF. CDR3 coding DNA: TGTGCCAGTAGTCTTCGGGACACCATATATTTT.

The chain is built from TRBV2 and TRBJ2-7; unclear D gene. V lost 9 bases and J lost 0, with 12 bases in between. The CDR3 consists of 13 residues. CDR1 is SNHLY and CDR2 is FYNNEI in the germline V gene. CDR3 nucleotides: TGTGCCAGTCAAAACCGGAGCTCCTACGAGCAGTACTTC. Amino acids: CASQNRSSYEQYF.

The V gene is TRBV7-2, the J gene TRBJ2-2, with 12 bases that match TRBD2. This CDR3 comprises 16 residues. Germline loops: CDR1 SGHTA, CDR2 FQGNSA. With 6 bases clipped from V and 5 bases from J, the junction kept 7 bases outside the gene matches. DNA for the CDR3: TGTGCCAGCAGTTCGAGGACTAGCGGGGCGACCGGGGAGCTGTTTTTT. Encoded protein: CASSSRTSGATGELFF.

V is TRBV7-9 and J is TRBJ2-7; 11 nucleotides align to TRBD2. J lost 3 bases, V lost 6 bases, and 4 bases had no gene match. CDR3 length: 14 residues. The germline gives CDR1 SEHNR, CDR2 FQNEAQ (reference sequence). The CDR3 protein is CASRSTSGSYEQYF. In nucleotides, the CDR3 is TGTGCCAGCAGGAGTACTAGCGGGAGCTACGAGCAGTACTTC. Full variable domain (remainder filled in from reference TRBV7-9 and TRBJ2-7): DTGVSQNPRHKITKRGQNVTFRCDPISEHNRLYWYRQTLGQGPEFLTYFQNEAQLEKSRLLSDRFSAERPKGSFSTLEIQRTEQGDSAMYLCASRSTSGSYEQYFGPGTRLTVT.

The chain carries TRBV30 and TRBJ1-2; TRBD1 might be the D (6 bases). The CDR3 consists of 12 residues. Germline CDR1 is GTSNPN and CDR2 is SVGIG (reference sequence). Between the trimmed V and J ends, which lost 5 bases and 5 bases, there was a span of 12 bases. The DNA of the CDR3 is TGTGCCTGGTCCCCACAGGGTTATGGCTACACCTTC. Its translation: CAWSPQGYGYTF.